These 21 T cell receptor beta chains share one sample of origin, sequenced in a study of blood T cell repertoires in COVID-19. This table comes from immunoSEQ multiplex PCR, and its TCRdb copy is limited to in-frame clones, with some not included. The sample contains about 140,000 clones, about four fifths of which appear only once. The material sequenced was peripheral blood. Receptor source: a man aged 30 to 45 with COVID-19, enrolled during active disease.

The chain carries TRBV28 and TRBJ1-4; weak D call: TRBD1 (5 bases). Trimming removed 2 bases at V and 5 bases at J, with 12 bases between. Germline V CDR1 and CDR2: MDHEN, SYDVKM. The CDR3 covers 15 residues. DNA for the CDR3: TGTGCCAGCAGTTTAGGAGGGAACAGGAATGAAAAACTGTTTTTT. It is translated as CASSLGGNRNEKLFF. The full variable domain, completed using reference TRBV28 and TRBJ1-4, is DVKVTQSSRYLVKRTGEKVFLECVQDMDHENMFWYRQDPGLGLRLIYFSYDVKMKEKGDIPEGYSVSREKKERFSLILESASTNQTSMYLCASSLGGNRNEKLFFGSGTQLSVL.

The rearrangement uses TRBV28 and TRBJ1-1; D not certain. Germline-derived CDR1 and CDR2 are MDHEN and SYDVKM. V was clipped by 5 bases and J by 0 bases, with 13 bases between them. The CDR3 is made up of 15 amino acids. CDR3 residues: CASSRRRSLNTEAFF. The DNA of the CDR3 is TGTGCCAGCAGTCGAAGGAGGTCCTTGAACACTGAAGCTTTCTTT.

This chain uses TRBV11-2 with TRBJ2-1; the D gene is possibly TRBD1 (6 bases). Germline V gene lookup returns CDR1 SGHAT and CDR2 FQNNGV. This CDR3 comprises 15 residues. Trimming stripped 0 bases from V and 10 bases from J, with 16 bases between. The CDR3 region is CASSLEFGPQGEQFF. The DNA for the CDR3 is TGTGCCAGCAGCTTAGAATTCGGGCCCCAGGGGGAGCAGTTCTTC.

The rearrangement uses TRBV2 and TRBJ2-2; 10 bases are a match to TRBD2. CDR1 SNHLY and CDR2 FYNNEI come from the germline V gene. The CDR3 extends over 14 amino acids. V was clipped by 6 bases and J by 4 bases; unmatched bases: 2. The CDR3 bases are TGTGCCAGCAGAGGACTAGCGGCCACCGGGGAGCTGTTTTTT. Translated: CASRGLAATGELFF.

J is TRBJ2-7 and V is TRBV11-2; 8 nucleotides line up with TRBD1. Germline lookup yields CDR1 SGHAT and CDR2 FQNNGV. V gave up 5 bases and J gave up 6 bases; unmatched junction bases: 9. The CDR3 is 14 residues long. The CDR3 DNA reads as TGTGCCAGCAGCCTTGGGGACAGGTTAACCGAGCAGTACTTC. Its protein is CASSLGDRLTEQYF.

The V and J genes are TRBV3-1 (or the pseudogene TRBV3-2) and TRBJ2-1; 9 bases match TRBD2. CDR3 length equals 15 residues. V gave up 1 base and J gave up 7 bases; unmatched junction bases: 5. The germline V gene encodes CDR1 LGHDT and CDR2 YNNKEL (reference sequence). The CDR3 sequence is CASSQGGLAGNEQFF. DNA for the CDR3: TGTGCCAGCAGCCAAGGGGGCCTAGCGGGGAATGAGCAGTTCTTC.

This clone was counted once. The rearrangement links TRBV5-1 to TRBJ1-4; 11 nucleotides line up with TRBD1. Germline CDR1 and CDR2: SGHRS and YFSETQ. V was pared by 4 bases and J by 5 bases, with 7 bases of the junction left unmatched. The CDR3 has 16 amino acids. CDR3 protein: CASSPQGTGGNEKLFF. In nucleotides, the CDR3 is TGCGCCAGCAGCCCCCAGGGGACAGGGGGAAATGAAAAACTGTTTTTT.

The CDR3 is CASGAGTPYEQYF. The CDR3 DNA sequence: TGTGCCAGCGGCGCTGGGACTCCCTACGAGCAGTACTTC. This chain links TRBV7-9 with TRBJ2-7; TRBD2 is a possible D gene (6 bases). CDR3 length equals 13 residues. V shed 8 bases and J shed 2 bases, with 13 bases lying between them. The germline V gene has CDR1 SEHNR and CDR2 FQNEAQ (reference sequence).

The chain combines TRBV27 with TRBJ2-1; perhaps TRBD1 as D (6 bases). Germline lookup yields CDR1 MNHEY and CDR2 SMNVEV (reference sequence). The CDR3 is made up of 15 amino acids. The V and J ends lost 5 bases and 0 bases respectively, with 11 bases between them. CDR3 amino acids: CASSPRDISYNEQFF. The CDR3 DNA reads as TGTGCCAGCAGTCCTCGGGACATCTCCTACAATGAGCAGTTCTTC.

This clone was counted a single time. The chain recombines TRBV28 with TRBJ1-4; D gene unclear. V was pared by 6 bases and J by 0 bases, with 8 bases between. This CDR3 contains 14 residues. Germline V gene sequence: CDR1 MDHEN, CDR2 SYDVKM. CDR3 sequence (DNA): TGTGCCAGCAGCCCGGGTACAACTAATGAAAAACTGTTTTTT. Translated, it gives CASSPGTTNEKLFF.

This chain links TRBV27 with TRBJ2-3; 11 bases align to TRBD2. Trimming at V came to 2 bases and at J to 5 bases, leaving 9 bases not matched to a gene. The CDR3 has 17 residues. Germline V gene lookup returns CDR1 MNHEY and CDR2 SMNVEV (reference sequence). In DNA, the CDR3 is TGTGCCAGCAGTTTACGGGTCGGGACTAGCGGCATAGATACGCAGTATTTT. Translation: CASSLRVGTSGIDTQYF.

This chain connects TRBV9 to TRBJ2-2; D possibly corresponds to TRBD1 (5 bases). The CDR3 is made up of 13 amino acids. V was shortened by 0 bases and J by 7 bases, with 7 bases between the two germline ends. From germline, CDR1 is SGDLS and CDR2 YYNGEE. The CDR3 bases are TGTGCCAGCAGCGTAGGTCAGGGCGGGGAGCTGTTTTTT. Protein: CASSVGQGGELFF. Looking up the rest from reference TRBV9 and TRBJ2-2 gives the full variable domain: DSGVTQTPKHLITATGQRVTLRCSPRSGDLSVYWYQQSLDQGLQFLIQYYNGEERAKGNILERFSAQQFPDLHSELNLSSLELGDSALYFCASSVGQGGELFFGEGSRLTVL.

This rearrangement joins TRBV28 to TRBJ1-1; D is unclear. The V and J ends lost 6 bases and 1 base respectively, with 9 bases between them. The CDR3 is 13 residues long. The germline gives CDR1 MDHEN, CDR2 SYDVKM. The CDR3 nucleotides read TGTGCCAGCAGAGCGACGGGGAACACTGAAGCTTTCTTT. Protein sequence: CASRATGNTEAFF.

The chain joins TRBV7-9 to TRBJ2-1; 9 positions match TRBD1. Unmatched junction bases numbered 6, after V lost 6 bases and J lost 0 bases. The germline V gene encodes CDR1 SEHNR and CDR2 FQNEAQ (reference sequence). This CDR3 comprises 16 residues. The CDR3 region is CASRTGTGSSYNEQFF. The CDR3 DNA is TGTGCCAGCAGAACCGGGACAGGGAGCTCCTACAATGAGCAGTTCTTC.

The J gene is TRBJ2-6, the V gene TRBV4-3; no firm D call. This CDR3 has 16 residues. V lost 4 bases to trimming and J lost 0 bases, with 10 bases between them. Germline CDR1 LGHNA, CDR2 YSLEER. The CDR3 DNA reads as TGCGCCAGCAGCCTATCTACAGCCTCTGGGGCCAACGTCCTGACTTTC. Protein sequence: CASSLSTASGANVLTF.

This clone was picked up a small number of times. J is TRBJ2-7 and V is TRBV2; 10 bases agree with TRBD1. V dropped 6 bases and J dropped 5; count of bases not matched to a gene: 10. This CDR3 spans 15 amino acids. Per germline, CDR1 SNHLY and CDR2 FYNNEI. The CDR3, as DNA: TGTGCCAGCAGCTTACGACAGGGGGCGAATAACGAGCAGTACTTC. Translation gives CASSLRQGANNEQYF.

The CDR3 is CSARRGYEQYF. The CDR3, as DNA: TGCAGTGCTAGGCGGGGCTACGAGCAGTACTTC. The V gene is TRBV20-1, the J gene TRBJ2-7, with D maybe TRBD2 (6 bases). The CDR3 runs to 11 residues. V was cut by 3 bases and J by 3 bases, with 6 bases left in between. Germline V gene sequence: CDR1 DFQATT, CDR2 SNEGSKA (reference sequence).

This clone was picked up a small number of times. The V and J genes are TRBV29-1 and TRBJ1-2; 7 positions match TRBD1. Germline CDR1 and CDR2: SQVTM and ANQGSEA. CDR3 length: 14 amino acids. J was trimmed by 2 bases and V by 1 base; bases with no gene match: 4. CDR3 in amino acids: CSVEGGGENYGYTF. In DNA form, the CDR3 reads TGCAGCGTTGAAGGAGGGGGCGAGAACTATGGCTACACCTTC.

The chain recombines TRBV5-1 with TRBJ2-3; TRBD2 matches 12 bases. Per the germline V gene, CDR1 is SGHRS and CDR2 is YFSETQ. V shed 1 base and J 4 bases; nucleotides not matched to a gene: 4. The CDR3 covers 16 residues. CDR3 loop: CASSLRLAGVSDTQYF. The CDR3 bases are TGCGCCAGCAGCTTGAGACTAGCGGGAGTTTCAGATACGCAGTATTTT.

The chain joins TRBV6-2 or TRBV6-3 to TRBJ1-5; unclear D gene. Germline loops: CDR1 MNHEY, CDR2 SVGEGT. Trimming cost V 0 bases and J 5 bases, with 11 bases left between them. The CDR3 has 15 residues. As DNA, the CDR3 is TGTGCCAGCAGTTACTCTGCAAGGAGGGATCAGCCCCAGCATTTT. Amino acid sequence: CASSYSARRDQPQHF.

The rearrangement joins TRBV19 to TRBJ2-7; maybe TRBD2 (6 bases). CDR1 LNHDA and CDR2 SQIVND come from the germline V gene (reference sequence). V lost 1 base to trimming and J lost 7 bases, with 11 bases between them. This CDR3 region has 13 residues. In nucleotides, the CDR3 is TGTGCCAGTAGTATAGTGGTCGGGAGTGAGCAGTACTTC. It is translated as CASSIVVGSEQYF.